This T cell receptor (beta chain) was obtained from a study of beta chain features in type 1 diabetes. Whole-study context: Cell yields, gender and age were similar in healthy donors and patients.

Expressed TCRB transcripts got sequenced, as all isolated RNA was reverse transcribed. Measured with immunoSEQ multiplex PCR; TCRdb has only the in-frame clones, and not every one. The sample lists around 710,000 clones, 12% occurring once. The CDR3 contains 14 residues. V lost 5 bases and J lost 4; bases outside the gene matches: 6. Germline CDR1 MDHEN, CDR2 SYDVKM. As to this clone: Its specificity is not known.

Study-level findings and limits: TCRB CDR3s from Type 1 diabetes patients were moderately but significantly shorter in all four CD4+ subsets. Patients with type 1 diabetes showed fewer VDJ junction insertions and more deletions.

The sequenced material came from naive CD4+ T cells from blood. This TCR was recovered from a man aged 25 to 40 with type 1 diabetes. This sequence joins TRBV28 and TRBJ2-5, with 8 bases matching TRBD1. The CDR3 region is CASSVQGVGETQYF. DNA of the CDR3: TGTGCCAGCAGTGTACAGGGGGTGGGAGAGACCCAGTACTTC.